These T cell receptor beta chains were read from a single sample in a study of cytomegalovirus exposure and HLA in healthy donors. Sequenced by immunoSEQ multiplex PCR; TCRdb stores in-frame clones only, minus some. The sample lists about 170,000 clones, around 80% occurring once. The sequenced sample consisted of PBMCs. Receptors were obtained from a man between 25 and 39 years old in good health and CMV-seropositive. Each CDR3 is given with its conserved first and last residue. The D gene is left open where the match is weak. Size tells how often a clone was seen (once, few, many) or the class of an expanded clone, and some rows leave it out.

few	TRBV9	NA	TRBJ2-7	TGTGCCAGCAGCGCAGGACACACCTACGAGCAGTACTTC	CASSAGHTYEQYF
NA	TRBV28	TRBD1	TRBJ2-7	TGTGCCAGCAGGGAAACAGGGGTGAGCTCCTACGAGCAGTACTTC	CASRETGVSSYEQYF
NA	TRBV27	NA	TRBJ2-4	TGTGCCAGCAGGCAACAGGGAGCCAAAAACATTCAGTACTTC	CASRQQGAKNIQYF
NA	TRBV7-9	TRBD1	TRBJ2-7	TGTGCCAGCAGCTTTCCCGGGACAGGGGTATCGGAGCAGTACTTC	CASSFPGTGVSEQYF
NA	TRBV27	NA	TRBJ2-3	TGTGCCAGCAGTTTCGGGTTAAGCACAGATACGCAGTATTTT	CASSFGLSTDTQYF
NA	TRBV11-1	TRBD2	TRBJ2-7	TGTGCCAGCAGCTTAGCGTGGGGGGAGGGGACCTACGAGCAGTACTTC	CASSLAWGEGTYEQYF
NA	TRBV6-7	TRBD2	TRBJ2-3	TGTGCCAGCAGTTACGGGACGGGACTAGCGGGAGGAAGGCACACAGATACGCAGTATTTT	CASSYGTGLAGGRHTDTQYF
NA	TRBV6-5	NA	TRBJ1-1	TGTGCCAGCAGTTACAACAGGGCCAGTGAAGCTTTCTTT	CASSYNRASEAFF
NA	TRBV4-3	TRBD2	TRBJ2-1	TGCGCCAGCAGCCAATCCGAGCGGGGGGGGAACAATGAGCAGTTCTTC	CASSQSERGGNNEQFF
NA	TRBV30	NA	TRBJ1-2	TGTGCCTGGAGTCGGGGGGCACTATACACCTTC	CAWSRGALYTF
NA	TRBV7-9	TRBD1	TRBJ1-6	TGTGCCAGCAGCTCCCGTGGGACAGATAATTCACCCCTCCACTTT	CASSSRGTDNSPLHF
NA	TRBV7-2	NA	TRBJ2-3	TGTGCCAGCAGCCCACCTACCCCCGCTGGGAGAACAGATACGCAGTATTTT	CASSPPTPAGRTDTQYF
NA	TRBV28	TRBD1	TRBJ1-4	TGTGCCAGCAGTCCCGGGACAGGGCTAACCTTTAATGAAAAACTGTTTTTT	CASSPGTGLTFNEKLFF
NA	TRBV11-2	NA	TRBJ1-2	TGTGCCAGCAGCTTAGGTCCGGGTGGCTACACCTTC	CASSLGPGGYTF
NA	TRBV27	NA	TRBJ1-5	TGTGCCAGCAGTTTATACGACAGTCTGAAAATTAGGGGCAATCAGCCCCAGCATTTT	CASSLYDSLKIRGNQPQHF
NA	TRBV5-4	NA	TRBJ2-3	TGTGCCAGCAGTTTGGACTCCCCCGATACGCAGTATTTT	CASSLDSPDTQYF
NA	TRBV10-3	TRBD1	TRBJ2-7	TGTGCCATCAGCGGACAGGGGGCGTACGAGCAGTACTTC	CAISGQGAYEQYF
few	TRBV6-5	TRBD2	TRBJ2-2	TGTGCCAGTCGACTAGCGACGAACACCGGGGAGCTGTTTTTT	CASRLATNTGELFF
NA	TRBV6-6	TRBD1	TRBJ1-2	TGTGCCAGCAGGCCCGGACAGGGGAGCGGTGGCTACACCTTC	CASRPGQGSGGYTF
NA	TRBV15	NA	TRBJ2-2	TGTGCCACCAGCAGAGATACGAACACCGGGGAGCTGTTTTTT	CATSRDTNTGELFF
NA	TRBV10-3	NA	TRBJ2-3	TGTGCCATCAATCAGGGCGGCACAGATACGCAGTATTTT	CAINQGGTDTQYF
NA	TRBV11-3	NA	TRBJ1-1	TGTGCCAGCAGCTTTCGACAGAACACTGAAGCTTTCTTT	CASSFRQNTEAFF
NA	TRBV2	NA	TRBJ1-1	TGTGCCAGCAGTGAGGGGCAGGGTTGGACTGAAGCTTTCTTT	CASSEGQGWTEAFF
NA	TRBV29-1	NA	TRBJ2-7	TGCAGCGTTGTTGAGAATTGTCCTCCCTACGAGCAGTACTTC	CSVVENCPPYEQYF
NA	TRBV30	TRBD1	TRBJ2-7	TGTGCCTGGAGGCCGACAGGGTACCCCTACGAGCAGTACTTC	CAWRPTGYPYEQYF
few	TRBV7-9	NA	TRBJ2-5	TGTGCCAGCAGCTTCCCCTCCGGGACACATAGGCAAGAGACCCAGTACTTC	CASSFPSGTHRQETQYF
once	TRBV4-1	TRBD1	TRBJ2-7	TGCGCCAGCAGCCAAGATATACAGGGGTCCTACGAGCAGTACTTC	CASSQDIQGSYEQYF
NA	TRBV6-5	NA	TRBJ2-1	TGTGCCAGCAGTACAACCTACAATGAGCAGTTCTTC	CASSTTYNEQFF
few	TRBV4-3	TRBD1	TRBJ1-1	TGCGCCAGCAGCCAAGAATATACAGGGGGGATATCGGCTTTCTTT	CASSQEYTGGISAFF
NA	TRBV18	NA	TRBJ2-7	TGTGCCAGCTCACCACGGCAAGGGGCCATGAACTACGAGCAGTACTTC	CASSPRQGAMNYEQYF
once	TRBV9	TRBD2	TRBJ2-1	TGTGCCAGCAGCGTGGTTAGCGGGGGGGACCAAAATGAGCAGTTCTTC	CASSVVSGGDQNEQFF
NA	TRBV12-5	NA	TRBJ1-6	TGTGCTAGTGGTTTGTCAAATTCACCCCTCCACTTT	CASGLSNSPLHF
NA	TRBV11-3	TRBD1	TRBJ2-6	TGTGCCAGCAGCTCTCGGACAGGGGGCGCGTCTGGGGCCAACGTCCTGACTTTC	CASSSRTGGASGANVLTF
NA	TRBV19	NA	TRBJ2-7	TGTGCCAGTAGTACGGGGCGGGGGCCTTACGAGCAGTACTTC	CASSTGRGPYEQYF
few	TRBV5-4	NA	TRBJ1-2	TGTGCCAGCAGCTTGGCCGGGGGAGAGTCCTATGGCTACACCTTC	CASSLAGGESYGYTF
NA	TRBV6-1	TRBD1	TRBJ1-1	TGTGCCAGCATGACGGGACAGCTGAACACTGAAGCTTTCTTT	CASMTGQLNTEAFF
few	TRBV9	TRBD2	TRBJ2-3	TGTGCCAGCAGCGTAGCGTTTAGCGGGGGAACAGATACGCAGTATTTT	CASSVAFSGGTDTQYF
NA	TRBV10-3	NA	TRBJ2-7	TGTGCCATCAGTGAGGGGGCGACAGATCTTTATCGGCGGTACTTC	CAISEGATDLYRRYF
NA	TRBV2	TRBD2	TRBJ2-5	TGTGCCAGCAGTTTGGGGACTAGCGGCCAAGAGACCCAGTACTTC	CASSLGTSGQETQYF
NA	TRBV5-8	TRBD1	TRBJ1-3	TGTGCCAGCAGCTCGTCGAGGACAGGGGGCTCTGGAAACACCATATATTTT	CASSSSRTGGSGNTIYF
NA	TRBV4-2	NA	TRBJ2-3	TGTGCCAGCAGCCAAGATTACCGGGACTCCAATACGCAGTATTTT	CASSQDYRDSNTQYF
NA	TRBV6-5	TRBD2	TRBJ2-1	TGTGCCAGCAGTTATGCCCCGGGAGGTTACAATGAGCAGTTCTTC	CASSYAPGGYNEQFF
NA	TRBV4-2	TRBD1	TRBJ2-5	TGTGCCAGCAGCCGAGAGACAGGGGGGGAACCAACCCAGTACTTC	CASSRETGGEPTQYF
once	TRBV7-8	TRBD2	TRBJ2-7	TGTGCCAGCAGCGACCCTTACGGGGGGTCCTACGAGCAGTACTTC	CASSDPYGGSYEQYF
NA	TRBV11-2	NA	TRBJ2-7	TGTGCCAGCAGCTTAGTAGGCGACTACCGTTACGAGCAGTACTTC	CASSLVGDYRYEQYF
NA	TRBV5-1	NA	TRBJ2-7	TGCGCCAGCAGCTCAACGAAAATCGGGGGACTCTACGAGCAGTACTTC	CASSSTKIGGLYEQYF
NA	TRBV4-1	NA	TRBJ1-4	TGCGCCAGCACCATTAGCATAACTAATGAAAAACTGTTTTTT	CASTISITNEKLFF
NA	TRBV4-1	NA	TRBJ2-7	TGCGCCAGCAGCCTCCGCGCGGGGTCTACCTACGAGCAGTACTTC	CASSLRAGSTYEQYF
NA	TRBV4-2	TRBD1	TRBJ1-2	TGTGCCAGCAGCCAAGTTCCCCCCGGGACAGGGTCTTATGGCTACACCTTC	CASSQVPPGTGSYGYTF
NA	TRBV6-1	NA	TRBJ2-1	TGTGCCAGCAGCAACAGGGCAGTCGATGAGCAGTTCTTC	CASSNRAVDEQFF
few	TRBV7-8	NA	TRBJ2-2	TGTGCCAGCAGCTCAGCGGGCCACCCTAACACCGGGGAGCTGTTTTTT	CASSSAGHPNTGELFF
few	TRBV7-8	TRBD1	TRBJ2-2	TGTGCCAGCAGCTGGACAGGGGGCTTTCCTCACACCGGGGAGCTGTTTTTT	CASSWTGGFPHTGELFF
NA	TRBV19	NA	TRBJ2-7	TGTGCCACCCGACGGAGGGCTCACACCTACGAGCAGTACTTC	CATRRRAHTYEQYF
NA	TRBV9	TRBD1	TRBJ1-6	TGTGCCAGCAGCCCGGGACAGGGTGGAAGATCACCCCTCCACTTT	CASSPGQGGRSPLHF
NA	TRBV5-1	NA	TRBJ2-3	TGCGCCAGCAGCCCCCGAACTAGCACAGATACGCAGTATTTT	CASSPRTSTDTQYF
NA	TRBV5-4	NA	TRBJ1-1	TGTGCCAGCAGCCCCACCCGGGGGACTGGAACTGAAGCTTTCTTT	CASSPTRGTGTEAFF
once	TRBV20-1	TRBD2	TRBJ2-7	TGCAGCCTAGCGGGCGCCGGCGAGCAGTACTTC	CSLAGAGEQYF
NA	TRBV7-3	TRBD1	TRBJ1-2	TGTGCCAGCAGCGGAGAGGGACAGGGCGGCGGCTACACCTTC	CASSGEGQGGGYTF